Presented here are 19 T cell receptor beta chains from one specimen sequenced in a study of T cell changes during pregnancy in multiple sclerosis. Data came from immunoSEQ multiplex PCR; TCRdb stores just in-frame clones and leaves some out. This sample yields tens of thousands of clones, of which around 93% are seen a single time; approximately 2.9% belongs to the top ten. Sequenced material: CD8+ T cells from peripheral blood mononuclear cells, taken in the second trimester of pregnancy. The source of these receptors is a female donor with multiple sclerosis, enrolled in a pregnancy study.

This chain uses TRBV29-1 with TRBJ2-1; 7 bases fit TRBD2. The germline V gene has CDR1 SQVTM and CDR2 ANQGSEA. J gave up 7 bases and V 4 bases, and 1 base lay outside the gene matches. This CDR3 has 11 residues. This CDR3 reads CSVAGGNEQFF. The CDR3 region has the DNA TGCAGCGTTGCCGGGGGGAATGAGCAGTTCTTC.

The chain uses TRBV5-4 and TRBJ2-7, with 8 positions matching TRBD2. The CDR3 runs 13 residues. Trimming cost V 2 bases and J 8 bases; bases outside gene matches: 6. CDR1 SGHNT and CDR2 YYREEE come from the germline V gene (reference sequence). CDR3 nucleotides: TGTGCCAGCAGCTTTAGCGGGGAGCTTAAGCAGTACTTC. This translates into CASSFSGELKQYF.

This clone has a single count. The chain links TRBV7-6 to TRBJ2-7; TRBD1 matches 8 bases. The V segment lost 4 bases and the J segment 0 bases; nucleotides outside the gene matches: 8. Germline V gene lookup returns CDR1 SGHVS and CDR2 FNYEAQ. This CDR3 spans 16 amino acids. The CDR3 is CASSSPQGATSYEQYF. The CDR3 coding sequence is TGTGCCAGCAGCTCACCGCAGGGGGCAACCTCCTACGAGCAGTACTTC.

This clone has just a few counts. This rearrangement joins TRBV6-4 to TRBJ2-2; D is uncertain. Germline V CDR1 and CDR2: MRHNA, SNTAGT. CDR3 length: 15 amino acids. Trimming pared 2 bases from V and 2 bases from J, leaving 9 bases between. DNA of the CDR3: TGTGCCAGCAGTGACGGGCAGTCTAACACCGGGGAGCTGTTTTTT. This gives the protein CASSDGQSNTGELFF.

V is TRBV27 and J is TRBJ1-1; 9 bases align to TRBD1. The CDR3 contains 14 residues. V lost 5 bases and J lost 1; bases outside the gene matches: 2. The germline gives CDR1 MNHEY, CDR2 SMNVEV (reference sequence). In DNA form, the CDR3 reads TGTGCCAGCAGTACAGGGGGCTGGAACACTGAAGCTTTCTTT. Protein: CASSTGGWNTEAFF.

The chain joins TRBV7-9 to TRBJ1-1; 7 bases align to TRBD1. V was clipped by 4 bases and J by 4 bases; unmatched bases: 15. CDR3 length: 17 residues. Germline loops: CDR1 SEHNR, CDR2 FQNEAQ (reference sequence). CDR3 sequence (DNA): TGTGCCAGCAGCTCTCGAAACGGGGCAGGGGGGACCACTGAAGCTTTCTTT. Protein: CASSSRNGAGGTTEAFF. Supplemented by reference TRBV7-9 and TRBJ1-1, the full variable domain reads DTGVSQNPRHKITKRGQNVTFRCDPISEHNRLYWYRQTLGQGPEFLTYFQNEAQLEKSRLLSDRFSAERPKGSFSTLEIQRTEQGDSAMYLCASSSRNGAGGTTEAFFGQGTRLTVV.

J is TRBJ2-1 and V is TRBV11-2, with D maybe TRBD1 (7 bases). The CDR3 extends over 15 amino acids. CDR1 and CDR2 (germline): SGHAT, FQNNGV. V was pared by 5 bases and J by 3 bases, with 14 bases between. The DNA of the CDR3 is TGTGCCAGCAGCCCTAGACAGGGAGGCTACAATGAGCAGTTCTTC. Its protein product is CASSPRQGGYNEQFF.

The V and J genes are TRBV29-1 and TRBJ2-2; the match to TRBD1 covers 7 bases. The length of the CDR3 is 14 residues. From germline, CDR1 is SQVTM and CDR2 ANQGSEA. With V trimmed by 6 bases and J by 7 bases, 11 bases remained unmatched. The CDR3 sequence: CSVLGHRGGGELFF. CDR3 coding DNA: TGCAGCGTCCTTGGCCACAGGGGCGGCGGGGAGCTGTTTTTT.

This chain connects TRBV5-4 to TRBJ2-7, with D tentatively TRBD2 (7 bases). This CDR3 has 15 residues. CDR1 and CDR2 (germline): SGHNT, YYREEE (reference sequence). With 1 base removed from V and 6 bases from J, the gap between germline ends came to 17 bases. Here the CDR3 DNA reads TGTGCCAGCAGCTTGAGAGGGGGGGGTTGGGGCGAGCAGTACTTC. The encoded protein is CASSLRGGGWGEQYF.

The rearrangement uses TRBV10-3 and TRBJ2-1, with 9 positions matching TRBD1. This CDR3 is built from 16 residues. Germline CDR1 reads ENHRY; CDR2 reads SYGVKD. The J segment lost 6 bases and the V segment lost 4 bases, leaving 10 bases of the junction unmatched. The CDR3 sequence: CAISGTGTGPTNEQFF. The CDR3, as DNA: TGTGCCATCAGTGGTACTGGGACAGGGCCTACCAATGAGCAGTTCTTC.

The chain combines TRBV5-6 with TRBJ2-3; D remains ambiguous. The CDR3 loop spans 12 amino acids. Germline V lookup: CDR1 SGHDT, CDR2 YYEEEE. Trimming took off 7 bases at V and 10 bases at J, with 16 bases between the two ends. CDR3: CASSGGPPSQYF. The DNA for the CDR3 is TGTGCCAGCTCCGGTGGTCCACCCTCGCAGTATTTT.

J is TRBJ2-2 and V is TRBV27, with TRBD1 identical over 8 bases. The CDR3 has 17 amino acids. Trimming at V came to 4 bases and at J to 3 bases, leaving 10 bases not matched to a gene. CDR1 and CDR2 from the germline V gene are MNHEY and SMNVEV (reference sequence). CDR3 loop: CASSSLTTGAYTGELFF. CDR3 nucleotides: TGTGCCAGCAGTTCTTTAACGACAGGGGCGTACACCGGGGAGCTGTTTTTT.

The chain employs TRBV11-2 and TRBJ2-3; D perhaps matches TRBD1 (6 bases). The V gene's germline CDR1 is SGHAT and CDR2 FQNNGV. The CDR3 extends over 16 amino acids. Trimming pared 4 bases from V and 3 bases from J, leaving 17 bases between. CDR3 sequence: CASSSQGWGVTDTQYF. The CDR3 DNA reads TGTGCCAGCAGCTCACAGGGCTGGGGTGTTACAGATACGCAGTATTTT.

This clone showed up just once. This chain connects TRBV19 to TRBJ1-2, with TRBD1 identical over 7 bases. The V segment lost 3 bases and the J segment 6 bases; nucleotides outside the gene matches: 10. The germline CDR1 and CDR2 sequences are LNHDA and SQIVND (reference sequence). The CDR3 is 15 amino acids. Here the CDR3 reads CASSISPTGLDGYTF. DNA of the CDR3: TGTGCCAGTAGTATTTCGCCGACAGGGTTGGATGGCTACACCTTC.

The chain combines TRBV10-1 with TRBJ1-3; 7 positions agree with TRBD1. CDR1 is WNHNN, CDR2 SYGVQD, per germline (reference sequence). CDR3 length: 19 residues. The junction had 21 bases not matched to a gene; V was cut back by 8 bases and J by 2 bases. This CDR3 is CASFPGGQTIFCAGNTIYF. The DNA of the CDR3 is TGCGCCAGCTTCCCAGGGGGACAGACCATCTTCTGCGCTGGAAACACCATATATTTT.

This clone was recorded once. The chain employs TRBV6-5 and TRBJ2-3; the match to TRBD2 covers 13 bases. The V gene's germline CDR1 is MNHEY and CDR2 SVGAGI. The CDR3 covers 16 residues. V lost 0 bases, J lost 4 bases, and 1 base stayed unmatched. The CDR3 sequence is CASSYSTSGGADTQYF. The DNA of the CDR3 is TGTGCCAGCAGTTACTCTACTAGCGGGGGGGCAGATACGCAGTATTTT.

The genes are TRBV27 and TRBJ1-5, with D possibly TRBD1 on 6 matching bases. CDR1 and CDR2 from the germline V gene are MNHEY and SMNVEV (reference sequence). Trimming shortened V by 2 bases and J by 7 bases, and 9 bases separated the two germline ends. This CDR3 has 13 amino acids. The CDR3 sequence: CASSLTGQQPQHF. The CDR3 nucleotides read TGTGCCAGCAGTTTAACAGGGCAGCAGCCCCAGCATTTT.

The V gene is TRBV12-5, the J gene TRBJ2-1, with 12 bases lining up with TRBD2. Germline V gene sequence: CDR1 LGHNT, CDR2 FRNRAP. This CDR3 contains 16 residues. The V segment lost 1 base and the J segment 5 bases; nucleotides outside the gene matches: 3. Here the CDR3 DNA reads TGTGCTAGTGGTTTGGGAGGACTAGCGGGGAACAATGAGCAGTTCTTC. Translation gives CASGLGGLAGNNEQFF.

This clone was detected a few times. The chain has TRBV30 and TRBJ1-1; D possibly corresponds to TRBD1 (5 bases). V dropped 5 bases and J dropped 4 bases, with 11 bases sitting between them. The CDR3 covers 12 residues. Germline-derived CDR1 and CDR2 are GTSNPN and SVGIG (reference sequence). The CDR3 loop is CAWAGGVTEAFF. DNA for the CDR3: TGTGCCTGGGCCGGGGGGGTCACTGAAGCTTTCTTT.